The clone carrying this TCR beta chain appeared many times. Germline CDR1 and CDR2: LGHNA and YSLEER. V dropped 0 bases and J dropped 2; count of bases not matched to a gene: 8. The CDR3 covers 18 residues. These data belong to a study of blood T cells in healthy people across ages. Primers used in a second PCR of about 7 to 12 cycles were a sample-barcoded 5' primer and a J-beta primer mix. Via MiXCR, TCRdb re-called the 5' RACE reads, giving one row per CDR3 protein. The sample gives approximately 800,000 distinct CDR3 sequences, more than 55% of which show up once; more than 25% is in the top ten. J is TRBJ2-4 and V is TRBV4-3, with 9 bases that match TRBD2. This receptor was identified in a man aged 40-49 years in good health. Sequenced material: blood. CDR3 in DNA: TGCGCCAGCAGCCAAGATAGGTTTAGCGGGAGTACCAAAAACATTCAGTACTTC. Its protein is CASSQDRFSGSTKNIQYF.